This TCR beta chain was identified during a study of human thymus T cells. The CDR3 has 14 residues. The V gene end was trimmed by 6 bases and the J gene end by 3 bases; junction bases not matched to a gene: 9. Per germline, CDR1 SGHRS and CDR2 YFSETQ. During corrective heart surgery, resections were taken, and the thymus tissue came from them. This table comes from immunoSEQ multiplex PCR, and its TCRdb copy is limited to in-frame clones, with some not included. Of around 70,000 clones listed, roughly 95% are singletons. Sequencing was carried out using thymus tissue. The source is a girl under two years old with a congenital heart defect but otherwise immunologically healthy. The rearrangement joins TRBV5-1 to TRBJ2-7; 7 bases align to TRBD2. The chain's CDR3 is CASKSGEDYYEQYF. The CDR3 region has the DNA TGCGCCAGCAAGAGCGGGGAGGATTACTACGAGCAGTACTTC.